Sequencing of this T cell receptor (beta chain) was carried out in a study of cytomegalovirus exposure and HLA in healthy donors. Points from the study as a whole: Indistinguishable V segments, including TRBV6-2 and TRBV6-3, were excluded. Later on, analysis showed that most CMV-associated TCR beta chains appeared to be HLA-restricted.

Primers: 60 Vbeta forward and 13 Jbeta reverse. The assay was immunoSEQ multiplex PCR, and TCRdb's table has in-frame clones only and misses some. This sample has approximately 160,000 clones, with around 68% found just once. About this clone itself: The antigen remains undetermined. The same CDR3 also results from other DNA sequences found in this sample.

V gave up 2 bases and J gave up 4 bases; unmatched junction bases: 2. The CDR3 sequence is 14 residues long. Germline V gene data show CDR1 as MNHEY and CDR2 as SVGAGI. The sample consisted of PBMCs. The receptor was isolated from a man aged 45-60 years in good health and CMV-seronegative. The chain couples TRBV6-5 to TRBJ1-1; 9 bases map to TRBD1. This CDR3 reads CASSYRGQGTEAFF. Here the CDR3 DNA reads TGTGCCAGCAGTTACCGGGGACAGGGCACTGAAGCTTTCTTT.